This T cell receptor (beta chain) was captured by sequencing in a study of siplizumab effects on memory and regulatory T cells. V trimming: 6 bases; J trimming: 5 bases; junction bases outside the gene matches: 3. The V gene's germline CDR1 is LGHNT and CDR2 FRNRAP. The CDR3 is 13 amino acids. Assay used: immunoSEQ multiplex PCR; TCRdb lists only in-frame clones, some missing. The sample contains tens of thousands of clones, more than 80% of which appear only once. The J gene is TRBJ2-2, the V gene TRBV12-5, with TRBD1 matching over 7 bases. Sequenced: CD8+ T cells sorted from blood. This clonotype originated in a human donor in good health. CDR3 bases: TGTGCTAGTGGAACAGGGGTTACCGGGGAGCTGTTTTTT. It codes for CASGTGVTGELFF.